The 26 T cell receptor beta chains reported below all come from one sample, sequenced in a study of blood T cell repertoires in COVID-19. Assay: immunoSEQ multiplex PCR; the TCRdb copy retains only in-frame clones and omits some. The data show tens of thousands of clones, 89% seen once. The sequenced material came from peripheral blood. Receptors originate from a woman between 65 and 79 years old with acute or convalescent COVID-19.

J is TRBJ1-4 and V is TRBV5-1; 9 positions agree with TRBD1. The CDR3 consists of 15 residues. Germline V gene data show CDR1 as SGHRS and CDR2 as YFSETQ. With V trimmed by 0 bases and J by 11 bases, 8 bases remained unmatched. The CDR3 DNA sequence: TGCGCCAGCAGCTTGGCGGGACAGGGTCCGGCGAAACTGTTTTTT. Its protein is CASSLAGQGPAKLFF. The whole variable domain, filled in from reference TRBV5-1 and TRBJ1-4, reads KAGVTQTPRYLIKTRGQQVTLSCSPISGHRSVSWYQQTPGQGLQFLFEYFSETQRNKGNFPGRFSGRQFSNSRSEMNVSTLELGDSALYLCASSLAGQGPAKLFFGSGTQLSVL.

V gene TRBV7-9 combines with J gene TRBJ2-3, with 8 nucleotides matching TRBD2. Germline assignment: CDR1 SEHNR and CDR2 FQNEAQ (reference sequence). The CDR3 runs to 16 residues. The junction had 13 bases not matched to a gene; V was cut back by 5 bases and J by 6 bases. CDR3 nucleotides: TGTGCCAGCAGCCCCACCCTGGCGGGGGGCGACGATACGCAGTATTTT. It translates to CASSPTLAGGDDTQYF.

This clone showed up just once. The V gene is TRBV11-1, the J gene TRBJ2-5, with a tentative D call TRBD1 (6 bases). CDR3 length: 15 amino acids. Trimming shortened V by 5 bases and J by 5 bases, and 18 bases separated the two germline ends. Looked up from germline, CDR1 is SGHAT and CDR2 is FQDESV (reference sequence). The CDR3 DNA reads as TGTGCCAGCAGCCGGTCGGGGACATTTGTGGAGACCCAGTACTTC. Encoded protein: CASSRSGTFVETQYF.

The rearrangement joins TRBV5-1 to TRBJ1-2; no definite D call. V was trimmed by 1 base and J by 5 bases, leaving 15 bases between them. Germline loops: CDR1 SGHRS, CDR2 YFSETQ. This CDR3 has 15 amino acids. In nucleotides, the CDR3 is TGCGCCAGCAGCTTGATGGCAGGCCTTGGGTATGGCTACACCTTC. It specifies CASSLMAGLGYGYTF.

This clone was picked up one time. The rearrangement uses TRBV9 and TRBJ2-5; 15 bases line up with TRBD2. With 4 bases clipped from V and 2 bases from J, the junction kept 3 bases outside the gene matches. Germline loops: CDR1 SGDLS, CDR2 YYNGEE. The CDR3 has 16 residues. The DNA for the CDR3 is TGTGCCAGCAGCTCTGGGACTAGCGGGAGGCAAGAGACCCAGTACTTC. Protein product: CASSSGTSGRQETQYF.

The chain employs TRBV11-1 and TRBJ2-7, with 9 nucleotides matching TRBD1. J gave up 5 bases and V 5 bases, and 10 bases lay outside the gene matches. This CDR3 has 15 residues. Germline loops: CDR1 SGHAT, CDR2 FQDESV (reference sequence). The CDR3 nucleotides are TGTGCCAGCAGCCGGGACAGGGTAAATTCCGACGAGCAGTACTTC. It is translated as CASSRDRVNSDEQYF.

The sample holds one count of this clone. The V gene is TRBV28, the J gene TRBJ2-7; 11 bases are shared with TRBD2. Germline trimming cut 5 bases from V and 6 bases from J; bases unmatched to any gene: 12. The CDR3 length is 16 residues. The V gene's germline CDR1 is MDHEN and CDR2 SYDVKM. Here the CDR3 reads CASSTLLAGASLEQYV. In DNA form, the CDR3 reads TGTGCCAGCAGTACCCTACTAGCGGGGGCCTCGCTCGAGCAGTACGTC.

The gene calls are TRBV27 and TRBJ1-6; TRBD1 aligns across 7 bases. Germline-derived CDR1 and CDR2 are MNHEY and SMNVEV (reference sequence). Unmatched junction bases numbered 4, after V lost 5 bases and J lost 3 bases. This CDR3 has 15 residues. This chain's CDR3 is CASSLRDSYNSPLHF. The CDR3 nucleotides read TGTGCCAGCAGTCTACGGGACAGCTATAATTCACCCCTCCACTTT.

This clone was detected ten times or more. This chain connects TRBV6-4 to TRBJ2-1; 11 bases match TRBD2. The J segment lost 2 bases and the V segment lost 4 bases, leaving 1 base of the junction unmatched. Germline CDR1 reads MRHNA; CDR2 reads SNTAGT. The CDR3 consists of 15 residues. The CDR3 is CASSVAGGTYNEQFF. CDR3 DNA sequence: TGTGCCAGCAGTGTAGCGGGAGGGACCTACAATGAGCAGTTCTTC.

This chain connects TRBV30 to TRBJ1-2, with 8 bases identical to TRBD1. The V gene end was trimmed by 5 bases and the J gene end by 2 bases; junction bases not matched to a gene: 7. CDR1 is GTSNPN and CDR2 is SVGIG in the germline V gene (reference sequence). The CDR3 is made up of 14 amino acids. The CDR3 region is CAWDYRGGNYGYTF. In DNA, the CDR3 is TGTGCCTGGGATTACAGGGGGGGGAACTATGGCTACACCTTC.

The chain links TRBV10-3 to TRBJ2-3; possible D gene TRBD1, 6 bases. The CDR3 is made up of 14 amino acids. Trimming left V 4 bases short and J 2 bases short, with 10 bases between. The germline gives CDR1 ENHRY, CDR2 SYGVKD. CDR3 in amino acids: CAISVRGHTDTQYF. DNA of the CDR3: TGTGCCATCAGTGTTCGGGGACACACAGATACGCAGTATTTT.

The CDR3 here is CASSPGQAKLNQPQHF. CDR3 DNA sequence: TGTGCCAGCAGTCCAGGACAGGCCAAGTTAAATCAGCCCCAGCATTTT. This chain uses TRBV6-6 with TRBJ1-5, with 7 positions matching TRBD1. V lost 5 bases, J lost 4 bases, and 11 bases stayed unmatched. The CDR3 spans 16 residues. Looked up from germline, CDR1 is MNHNY and CDR2 is SVGAGI (reference sequence).

The chain combines TRBV5-1 with TRBJ1-2; 8 bases align to TRBD1. V shed 4 bases and J 6 bases; nucleotides not matched to a gene: 14. The CDR3 is 16 residues long. The germline V gene has CDR1 SGHRS and CDR2 YFSETQ. In nucleotides, the CDR3 is TGCGCCAGCAGCCCCTTCCGAGACCGACAGGGGCATGGCTACACCTTC. Translating it yields CASSPFRDRQGHGYTF.

The J gene is TRBJ1-1, the V gene TRBV7-9, with 7 bases that match TRBD1. This CDR3 region has 14 residues. Germline CDR1 reads SEHNR; CDR2 reads FQNEAQ (reference sequence). After removal of 6 bases from V and 3 bases from J, the junction contained 7 bases not matched to a gene. The CDR3 protein is CASRKDQGDTEAFF. CDR3 sequence (DNA): TGTGCCAGCAGAAAGGACCAGGGGGACACTGAAGCTTTCTTT.

V is TRBV30 and J is TRBJ2-1; 14 bases line up with TRBD2. CDR1 is GTSNPN and CDR2 is SVGIG in the germline V gene (reference sequence). CDR3 size: 15 residues. Losses at the gene ends were 3 bases for V and 9 bases for J; bases not matched to a gene: 7. For the CDR3, the DNA is TGTGCCTGGAGGGAGGGACTAGCGGGAGTATCTGAGCAGTTCTTC. Its translation: CAWREGLAGVSEQFF.

V is TRBV5-1 and J is TRBJ2-7, with 10 nucleotides matching TRBD2. The CDR3 extends over 18 amino acids. The V and J ends lost 0 bases and 5 bases, in that order; junction bases with no gene match: 14. Germline V CDR1 and CDR2: SGHRS, YFSETQ. This chain's CDR3 is CASSLAALAGGPPNEQYF. The CDR3 DNA reads TGCGCCAGCAGCTTGGCCGCGTTAGCGGGAGGTCCTCCTAACGAGCAGTACTTC.

This clone was seen more than once but under ten times. The chain is built from TRBV7-9 and TRBJ2-2; a weak D match, TRBD2 (6 bases). Germline V lookup: CDR1 SEHNR, CDR2 FQNEAQ (reference sequence). V lost 8 bases and J 1 base, leaving 14 bases between the germline ends. This CDR3 contains 15 residues. Here the CDR3 reads CASRSGEVNTGELFF. In DNA form, the CDR3 reads TGTGCCAGCCGCTCGGGAGAAGTGAACACCGGGGAGCTGTTTTTT.

In nucleotides, the CDR3 is TGCAGCGTTGAAAGGGGGGGACTAGCGGGATCAGGCACAGATACGCAGTATTTT. This gives the protein CSVERGGLAGSGTDTQYF. The chain employs TRBV29-1 and TRBJ2-3; the match to TRBD2 covers 13 bases. The V gene's germline CDR1 is SQVTM and CDR2 ANQGSEA. V was clipped by 2 bases and J by 1 base; unmatched bases: 9. This CDR3 is built from 18 residues.

The J gene is TRBJ2-5, the V gene TRBV5-1; 8 positions agree with TRBD1. The CDR3 extends over 15 amino acids. Germline CDR1 reads SGHRS; CDR2 reads YFSETQ. The trim removed 2 bases at V and 2 bases at J, leaving 5 bases unmatched. CDR3 DNA sequence: TGCGCCAGCAGCTTAATGACAGGGGCGCAAGAGACCCAGTACTTC. Protein: CASSLMTGAQETQYF.

J is TRBJ1-3 and V is TRBV18; 9 positions match TRBD1. V lost 4 bases to trimming and J lost 1 base; unmatched junction nucleotides: 11. CDR3 size: 18 residues. CDR1 and CDR2 (germline): KGHSH, LQKENI. The CDR3 is CASSHLNRDRVSGNTIYF. Written as DNA, the CDR3 is TGTGCCAGCTCACATTTAAACCGGGACAGGGTTTCTGGAAACACCATATATTTT.

The chain joins TRBV5-1 to TRBJ2-7; possible D gene TRBD2, 5 bases. CDR3 length equals 13 residues. Trimming removed 3 bases at V and 4 bases at J, with 11 bases between. In germline, CDR1 is SGHRS, CDR2 YFSETQ. The CDR3 DNA reads as TGCGCCAGCAGCTATTTGGGAGTGTACGAGCAGTACTTC. It encodes CASSYLGVYEQYF. The full variable domain, rest sourced from reference TRBV5-1 and TRBJ2-7, is KAGVTQTPRYLIKTRGQQVTLSCSPISGHRSVSWYQQTPGQGLQFLFEYFSETQRNKGNFPGRFSGRQFSNSRSEMNVSTLELGDSALYLCASSYLGVYEQYFGPGTRLTVT.

The chain carries TRBV9 and TRBJ2-5, with 7 positions matching TRBD1. Trimming removed 4 bases from V and 3 bases from J; junction bases left unmatched: 15. The CDR3 spans 17 residues. Germline V gene data show CDR1 as SGDLS and CDR2 as YYNGEE. DNA for the CDR3: TGTGCCAGCAGCCCCCGAAAATCAGGGGGAGAAAAAGAGACCCAGTACTTC. Translating gives CASSPRKSGGEKETQYF.

This chain joins TRBV18 and TRBJ1-6; TRBD1 is a possible D gene (5 bases). Germline-derived CDR1 and CDR2 are KGHSH and LQKENI. This CDR3 is 14 amino acids long. Between the trimmed V and J ends, which lost 4 bases and 7 bases, there was a span of 11 bases. The CDR3 region is CASSRGIGNSPLHF. The CDR3 DNA sequence: TGTGCCAGCTCACGGGGCATTGGAAATTCACCCCTCCACTTT.

The chain employs TRBV6-5 and TRBJ1-2, with 8 positions matching TRBD1. The germline V gene encodes CDR1 MNHEY and CDR2 SVGAGI. This CDR3 is 12 amino acids long. Trimming cost V 7 bases and J 8 bases; bases outside gene matches: 6. CDR3 coding DNA: TGTGCCAGCAACGACAGGGGCCTGGGCTACACCTTC. Amino acid sequence: CASNDRGLGYTF.

This clone was found once. The CDR3 nucleotides read TGTGCCAGCAGCTTGGCCGGGGGACAGGGGGCTCCCCTCTCCTACAATGAGCAGTTCTTC. Translation: CASSLAGGQGAPLSYNEQFF. V is TRBV5-5 and J is TRBJ2-1; the match to TRBD1 covers 12 bases. Germline assignment: CDR1 SGHKS and CDR2 YYEKEE (reference sequence). The CDR3 is 20 residues long. Germline trimming cut 0 bases from V and 0 bases from J; bases unmatched to any gene: 10.

The count of this clone is one. The V call is TRBV6-5, the J call TRBJ1-2, with a weak D call TRBD1 (6 bases). The CDR3 sequence is 11 residues long. CDR1 is MNHEY, CDR2 SVGAGI, per germline. V lost 8 bases to trimming and J lost 5 bases, with 9 bases between them. CDR3 sequence reads: CASRQGYGYTF. As DNA, the CDR3 is TGTGCCAGCCGCCAGGGGTATGGCTACACCTTC.